What follows are 32 T cell receptor beta chains derived from one specimen sequenced in a study of monozygotic twins with cystic fibrosis. Only in-frame clones appear in the TCRdb table, and some are missing; sequencing was by immunoSEQ multiplex PCR. This sample has some 22,000 clones; over 95% occur once, and the top ten carry 0.12% to 0.15%. The sequencing input was blood. The receptors originated from a girl aged 5-17 years with cystic fibrosis.

The genes are TRBV4-3 and TRBJ1-1, with D unresolved. Trimming shortened V by 1 base and J by 4 bases, and 13 bases separated the two germline ends. The CDR3 runs 15 residues. Per germline, CDR1 LGHNA and CDR2 YSLEER. The CDR3, as DNA: TGCGCCAGCAGCCAAGTTAAGGGCATTGGCACTGAAGCTTTCTTT. Protein: CASSQVKGIGTEAFF.

The genes are TRBV30 and TRBJ2-1; 7 bases are shared with TRBD1. J was trimmed by 2 bases and V by 2 bases; bases with no gene match: 3. This CDR3 has 14 amino acids. Germline V lookup: CDR1 GTSNPN, CDR2 SVGIG (reference sequence). CDR3 loop: CAWSNRGPYNEQFF. The CDR3 nucleotides read TGTGCCTGGAGTAACAGGGGTCCCTACAATGAGCAGTTCTTC.

J is TRBJ2-6 and V is TRBV19, with unresolved D. V was shortened by 0 bases and J by 13 bases, with 16 bases between the two germline ends. This CDR3 spans 15 amino acids. From germline, CDR1 is LNHDA and CDR2 SQIVND (reference sequence). CDR3 region: CASSIDGTQLWVLTF. The CDR3 bases are TGTGCCAGTAGTATAGATGGCACCCAGTTATGGGTCCTGACTTTC.

The chain joins TRBV7-2 to TRBJ1-2; D remains ambiguous. Per germline, CDR1 SGHTA and CDR2 FQGNSA. The CDR3 is made up of 13 amino acids. The V and J ends lost 6 bases and 4 bases respectively, with 12 bases between them. This CDR3 is CASSLDGLYGYTF. The CDR3 coding sequence is TGTGCCAGCAGTCTGGACGGACTCTATGGCTACACCTTC.

The chain recombines TRBV6-4 with TRBJ2-1; D is ambiguous. The CDR3 loop spans 15 amino acids. Between the trimmed V and J ends, which lost 2 bases and 8 bases, there was a span of 16 bases. CDR1 is MRHNA and CDR2 is SNTAGT in the germline V gene. The CDR3 DNA reads TGTGCCAGCAGTGACCGAGCCCTAACCTCGGATGAGCAGTTCTTC. This gives the protein CASSDRALTSDEQFF.

The V gene is TRBV28, the J gene TRBJ1-2; unclear D gene. Trimming removed 4 bases from V and 0 bases from J, with 9 bases in between. CDR1 is MDHEN, CDR2 SYDVKM, per germline. This CDR3 has 14 amino acids. The CDR3 sequence is CASSSGRTNYGYTF. CDR3 sequence (DNA): TGTGCCAGCAGTTCCGGACGGACTAACTATGGCTACACCTTC.

This rearrangement joins TRBV5-1 to TRBJ2-1; no firm D call. Trimming stripped 0 bases from V and 7 bases from J, with 5 bases between. CDR1 is SGHRS and CDR2 is YFSETQ in the germline V gene. CDR3 length: 12 residues. The CDR3, as DNA: TGCGCCAGCAGCTTGGGTCGGAATGAGCAGTTCTTC. Protein sequence: CASSLGRNEQFF. Complete variable domain (other parts from reference TRBV5-1 and TRBJ2-1): KAGVTQTPRYLIKTRGQQVTLSCSPISGHRSVSWYQQTPGQGLQFLFEYFSETQRNKGNFPGRFSGRQFSNSRSEMNVSTLELGDSALYLCASSLGRNEQFFGPGTRLTVL.

V is TRBV11-2 and J is TRBJ2-5, with D possibly called TRBD1 or TRBD2 (5 bases each). Trimming cost V 1 base and J 1 base, with 10 bases left between them. The CDR3 is made up of 15 amino acids. Germline loops: CDR1 SGHAT, CDR2 FQNNGV. CDR3 sequence: CASSLVAGSQETQYF. The CDR3 DNA reads as TGTGCCAGCAGCTTAGTGGCAGGGAGCCAAGAGACCCAGTACTTC.

This rearrangement joins TRBV4-1 to TRBJ1-2; D is unclear. Germline CDR1 reads MGHRA; CDR2 reads YSYEKL. The CDR3 is made up of 14 amino acids. V dropped 4 bases and J dropped 9 bases, with 18 bases sitting between them. The CDR3 loop reads CASSPTLAEESYTF. CDR3 bases: TGCGCCAGCAGCCCGACATTGGCAGAAGAGAGCTACACCTTC.

This clone was seen only once. The V call is TRBV4-1, the J call TRBJ2-7, with D possibly TRBD2 on 5 matching bases. The CDR3 loop spans 15 amino acids. The V end was cut by 4 bases, the J end by 1 base, with 14 bases between. CDR1 is MGHRA, CDR2 YSYEKL, per germline. DNA of the CDR3: TGCGCCAGCAGCCCCGGACCGCGAGGGTCCTACGAGCAGTACTTC. This codes for CASSPGPRGSYEQYF.

This chain uses TRBV9 with TRBJ2-2; weak D call: TRBD1 (5 bases). The V gene lost 4 bases and the J gene lost 4 bases, with 20 bases spanning the gap. Germline V lookup: CDR1 SGDLS, CDR2 YYNGEE. The CDR3 runs 17 residues. CDR3 loop: CASSPRVGREGTGELFF. In nucleotides, the CDR3 is TGTGCCAGCAGCCCTCGGGTGGGCAGGGAAGGCACCGGGGAGCTGTTTTTT.

The chain is built from TRBV18 and TRBJ2-7; D gene ambiguous. The length of the CDR3 is 15 residues. The ends were cut back, 1 base at V and 6 bases at J, with 16 bases in the middle. CDR1 KGHSH and CDR2 LQKENI come from the germline V gene. This CDR3 reads CASSPRSVSVGEQYF. CDR3 sequence (DNA): TGTGCCAGCTCACCACGGAGCGTTTCCGTGGGCGAGCAGTACTTC.

The rearrangement joins TRBV13 to TRBJ2-3; D not certain. In germline, CDR1 is PRHDT, CDR2 FYEKMQ (reference sequence). CDR3 length equals 13 residues. V lost 4 bases and J 6 bases, leaving 11 bases between the germline ends. CDR3 bases: TGTGCCAGCAGCTCCACCCGGTACGATACGCAGTATTTT. Amino acid sequence: CASSSTRYDTQYF.

The chain combines TRBV2 with TRBJ2-1, with unresolved D. The germline V gene has CDR1 SNHLY and CDR2 FYNNEI. V shed 2 bases and J shed 8 bases, with 7 bases lying between them. This CDR3 contains 12 residues. CDR3: CASSESPYEQFF. For the CDR3, the DNA is TGTGCCAGCAGTGAATCGCCATATGAGCAGTTCTTC.

This chain connects TRBV5-1 to TRBJ1-1; D is perhaps TRBD1 (5 bases). CDR1 and CDR2 from the germline V gene are SGHRS and YFSETQ. V was pared by 2 bases and J by 2 bases, with 10 bases between. The CDR3 consists of 14 residues. CDR3 protein: CASSLEGFNTEAFF. For the CDR3, the DNA is TGCGCCAGCAGCTTAGAGGGGTTTAACACTGAAGCTTTCTTT.

CDR3 nucleotides: TGTGCCAGCAGTGAAGCCGGATCAGTGGGTCAGCCCCAGCATTTT. Protein product: CASSEAGSVGQPQHF. This sequence joins TRBV2 and TRBJ1-5; D ambiguous. V was clipped by 0 bases and J by 6 bases, with 12 bases between them. The CDR3 runs 15 residues. Germline CDR1 reads SNHLY; CDR2 reads FYNNEI.

This chain connects TRBV2 to TRBJ2-1; D not certain. The CDR3 contains 13 residues. Germline V CDR1 and CDR2: SNHLY, FYNNEI. V lost 2 bases to trimming and J lost 9 bases, with 11 bases between them. The CDR3, as DNA: TGTGCCAGCAGTGAACTTAGGGTGATTGAGCAGTTCTTC. Amino acid sequence: CASSELRVIEQFF.

The chain uses TRBV27 and TRBJ2-7; D unclear. CDR3 length: 13 amino acids. The germline gives CDR1 MNHEY, CDR2 SMNVEV (reference sequence). The ends were cut back, 2 bases at V and 3 bases at J, with 8 bases in the middle. The CDR3: CASSLGSHYEQYF. CDR3 in DNA: TGTGCCAGCAGTTTAGGGTCCCACTACGAGCAGTACTTC.

The chain carries TRBV5-6 and TRBJ2-7; D unclear. CDR1 is SGHDT and CDR2 is YYEEEE in the germline V gene. This CDR3 contains 11 residues. Trimming cost V 3 bases and J 5 bases, with 6 bases left between them. The DNA for the CDR3 is TGTGCCAGCAGCTCGACCCACGAGCAGTACTTC. It translates to CASSSTHEQYF.

The rearrangement links TRBV5-4 to TRBJ2-4, with TRBD1 matching 10 bases. CDR3 length: 14 amino acids. V dropped 4 bases and J dropped 8; count of bases not matched to a gene: 6. CDR1 is SGHNT and CDR2 is YYREEE in the germline V gene (reference sequence). The CDR3 DNA sequence: TGTGCCAGCAGCCCAGGACAGGGGGAATACATTCAGTACTTC. It codes for CASSPGQGEYIQYF.

This clone was counted only a few times. DNA for the CDR3: TGTGCCACCAGCAGAGAATTGCGCCAGGGGTACCAAGAGACCCAGTACTTC. Translating it yields CATSRELRQGYQETQYF. V is TRBV15 and J is TRBJ2-5; D perhaps matches TRBD1 (6 bases). Germline-derived CDR1 and CDR2 are LNHNV and YYDKDF (reference sequence). V dropped 0 bases and J dropped 0 bases, with 14 bases sitting between them. The CDR3 contains 17 residues.

The rearrangement joins TRBV2 to TRBJ1-6; no reliable D call. V lost 7 bases to trimming and J lost 6 bases, with 10 bases between them. Per the germline V gene, CDR1 is SNHLY and CDR2 is FYNNEI. The CDR3 sequence is 13 residues long. CDR3 nucleotides: TGTGCCAGCACGCGGGAGGGTAATTCACCCCTCCACTTT. Translation: CASTREGNSPLHF. Combining the CDR3 with reference TRBV2 and TRBJ1-6 gives the whole variable domain EPEVTQTPSHQVTQMGQEVILRCVPISNHLYFYWYRQILGQKVEFLVSFYNNEISEKSEIFDDQFSVERPDGSNFTLKIRSTKLEDSAMYFCASTREGNSPLHFGNGTRLTVT.

This clone has a single count. The V and J genes are TRBV19 and TRBJ2-2, with 8 bases aligning to TRBD2. J lost 0 bases, V lost 7 bases, and 1 base had no gene match. Per germline, CDR1 LNHDA and CDR2 SQIVND (reference sequence). This CDR3 is built from 14 residues. The CDR3 sequence is CASMRGANTGELFF. CDR3 nucleotide sequence: TGTGCCAGTATGCGGGGGGCGAACACCGGGGAGCTGTTTTTT.

The CDR3 loop reads CASSLDRVSGYTF. The CDR3 region has the DNA TGCGCCAGCAGCCTTGACAGGGTGAGTGGCTACACCTTC. The genes are TRBV4-1 and TRBJ1-2; TRBD1 agrees at 7 bases. V trimming: 4 bases; J trimming: 7 bases; junction bases outside the gene matches: 6. The CDR3 is 13 amino acids. CDR1 is MGHRA, CDR2 YSYEKL, per germline.

The chain employs TRBV7-9 and TRBJ2-7; TRBD1 matches 9 bases. Germline lookup yields CDR1 SEHNR and CDR2 FQNEAQ (reference sequence). This CDR3 contains 14 residues. The trim removed 5 bases at V and 2 bases at J, leaving 4 bases unmatched. CDR3 DNA: TGTGCCAGCAGCCTGGGGACAGGGACCTACGAGCAGTACGTC. Translation: CASSLGTGTYEQYV.

The V gene is TRBV5-4, the J gene TRBJ2-1, with no clear D. The germline V gene has CDR1 SGHNT and CDR2 YYREEE (reference sequence). The length of the CDR3 is 13 residues. V shed 1 base and J shed 8 bases, with 10 bases lying between them. This CDR3 reads CASSLPELDEQFF. The CDR3 region has the DNA TGTGCCAGCAGCTTGCCGGAGCTGGATGAGCAGTTCTTC.

The chain is built from TRBV6-4 and TRBJ2-5; 11 bases fit TRBD1. There are 15 residues in the CDR3. CDR1 is MRHNA, CDR2 SNTAGT, per germline. Trimming at V came to 4 bases and at J to 1 base, leaving 2 bases not matched to a gene. CDR3 sequence (DNA): TGTGCCAGCAGTGCCGGGACAGGGGGCCAAGAGACCCAGTACTTC. This encodes CASSAGTGGQETQYF.

The chain uses TRBV29-1 and TRBJ1-2; maybe TRBD1 (6 bases). Trimming left V 4 bases short and J 5 bases short, with 14 bases between. CDR3 length: 13 residues. The V gene's germline CDR1 is SQVTM and CDR2 ANQGSEA. The CDR3 sequence is CSVVWQRGYGYTF. The CDR3 DNA reads as TGCAGCGTTGTCTGGCAAAGGGGGTATGGCTACACCTTC.

This rearrangement joins TRBV11-2 to TRBJ2-4, with a tentative D call TRBD2 (6 bases). Germline CDR1 is SGHAT and CDR2 is FQNNGV. The CDR3 length is 14 residues. The V end was cut by 5 bases, the J end by 7 bases, with 15 bases between. CDR3 protein: CASSPYGGTNIQYF. CDR3 DNA: TGTGCCAGCAGCCCCTACGGCGGGACTAACATTCAGTACTTC.

The chain joins TRBV21-1 to TRBJ2-3; the table gives TRBD1 as D, unverified against the DNA. TRBV21-1 is designated a pseudogene. The CDR3 spans 15 residues. The CDR3 DNA follows: TGTGCCGGGCTTAGGGGACACACTAGCACAGATACGCAGTATTTT. It specifies CAGLRGHTSTDTQYF.

This clone was counted a single time. The chain carries TRBV2 and TRBJ2-7; D is perhaps TRBD1 (6 bases). The CDR3 contains 13 residues. V was shortened by 11 bases and J by 0 bases, with 14 bases between the two germline ends. Germline V gene data show CDR1 as SNHLY and CDR2 as FYNNEI. CDR3: CAGNRVISYEQYF. DNA for the CDR3: TGTGCCGGCAACAGGGTTATCTCCTACGAGCAGTACTTC.

The V and J genes are TRBV7-2 and TRBJ2-7, with 7 bases lining up with TRBD2. The CDR3 covers 14 residues. With V trimmed by 1 base and J by 4 bases, 4 bases remained unmatched. Germline V gene lookup returns CDR1 SGHTA and CDR2 FQGNSA. The CDR3 here is CASSLGGTIYEQYF. The CDR3 DNA reads TGTGCCAGCAGCTTAGGTGGGACTATTTACGAGCAGTACTTC.